The T cell receptor (delta chain) described here comes from a study of DNA immune sequencing with unique molecular identifiers (dated by TCRdb to the early 2020s). About the investigation overall: Immunomagnetic cell separation was used to enrich gammadelta T cells from buffy coats, and the genomic DNA of the enriched gammadelta T cells was sequenced. The method was validated on synthetic reference molecules and on blood samples from healthy individuals. Healthy individuals were used as donors, and sorted peripheral blood gammadelta T cells were profiled from approximately 10 of these donors. Fluorescence-activated cell sorting was used to enrich gammadelta T cells from PBMC of some ten healthy individuals. An ultrasensitive DNA-based TRD repertoire sequencing method using PCR-introduced unique molecular identifiers was developed and validated in the study. To compare enriched and non-enriched samples, approximately 100 ng of enriched gammadelta T-cell DNA and about 1 ug of non-enriched PBMC DNA were sequenced. Results and caveats for the whole study, not just this receptor: The primer-based approach is unable to detect novel TRD sequences that the primers do not target. TRD repertoire diversity differed among healthy donors, and several donors were highly oligoclonal, with the top 5 clonotypes making up more than half of productive molecules. Among clonotypes in healthy donors, TRDV2 paired with TRDJ1 was identified as the most common TRD rearrangement.

The CDR3 has 24 amino acids, counting the end cysteine and phenylalanine. The CDR3 DNA has 72 bases and is translated from base 1. The germline V gene specifies TSWWSYY as CDR1 and QGS as CDR2. Trimming at the junction amounts to 0 bases on V and 0 bases on J, and the germline ends lie 35 bases apart. Library creation used multiplex PCR. A 32-plex assay, with primers for all 8 TRDV and 4 TRDJ genes spanning the CDR3, was used to amplify the genomic DNA. During roughly 3 cycles of barcoding PCR, a 12-nucleotide UMI was attached, and a second PCR using Illumina adapter primers followed. Libraries were purified with AMPure XP beads and quality-checked on a Fragment Analyzer with the HS NGS Fragment kit. The sequencing was run with an Illumina MiniSeq mid-output kit, including 20% PhiX, and 150 cycles of paired-end reads. The authors processed their data as follows. Reads were processed with MIGEC version 1.2.9 to group reads by UMI and build error-corrected consensus sequences. Post-processing used modified VDJtools version 1.2.1 scripts and the tcR R package. Via CATT, TCRdb reprocessed the public reads, and rows with identical DNA were then joined. The V and J calls and clone size come from TCRdb's table, not from the authors' own analysis. The sample contains approximately 2,500 delta-chain clones, around an eighth of them found a single time. The top ten hold 22% of the sample.

By its share of the sample, this clone is medium-sized (0.01 to 0.1%). This clone's antigen is unknown. Nothing much larger sits one base from this clone, and base qualities are not available. This sample includes further DNA sequences coding for the same CDR3. The rearranged segments are TRDV1 and TRDJ1, and perhaps TRDD3 as D gene, on 10 matching bases. No J gene was available from TCRdb, and it was assigned here by a germline match of the DNA. The TCR was taken from a human donor in good health. Sequenced: gamma-delta T cells from PBMCs. In nucleotides, the sequence is TGTGCTCTTGGGGAACTGGGCGGGCCTTCCTACTGTACTGGGGGATCCAGCGACACCGATAAACTCATCTTT. Protein translation: CALGELGGPSYCTGGSSDTDKLIF.